This T cell receptor (beta chain) was recovered during a study of blood T cells in healthy people across ages (dated by TCRdb to the mid-2010s). For the wider study: Template switching captured roughly one uniquely barcoded TCR beta cDNA molecule per two T cells in model experiments. Using the same blood draw, the study looked at two additional independent replicas of 1 million unique cDNA reads for two donors, one aged 18 to 30 and the other aged 80 or older. The study measured age-related changes in TCR beta repertoire diversity using deep sequencing normalized with unique cDNA molecular identifiers. Donors of different ages were randomly distributed across sequencing lanes to avoid experimental bias. Donors were grouped into four age groups: young (average roughly 15 years), middle-aged (39), aged (roughly 67) and long-lived (approximately 78).

Overall study outcomes, separate from this receptor: The CMV infection status of donors was not known, potentially confounding age-related changes in expanded clonotypes. Estimates of total diversity based on one million sequenced T cells were regarded as lower bounds and as underestimates. Bulk unsorted PBMC profiling prevented conclusive comparison of naive and antigen-experienced compartments. Observed TCR beta diversity per million T cells fell roughly linearly with age, and a significant reduction was already apparent by age about 36. Compared with the aged group, more naive CD4+ T cells, fewer expanded clones and increased TCR diversity were shown by the long-lived group, suggesting age selection. A strong correlation was found between observed TCR beta diversity and the percentage of naive T cells measured by flow cytometry.

There are 15 amino acids in the CDR3, from cysteine to phenylalanine inclusive. Only CDR3 DNA remains: 45 bases, in frame from the first base. After removal of 4 bases from V and 0 bases from J, the junction retains 4 bases not matched to a gene. CDR1 and CDR2 are drawn from the germline V gene: LGHNA, YSLEER. The library was obtained by 5' RACE. Sequencing was performed on an Illumina HiSeq 2500. The second PCR ran for about 6 to 12 cycles and used a J-beta primer mix along with a sample-barcoded 5' primer. A template-switch 5' adaptor carrying 12 random nucleotides introduced a unique molecular identifier onto each TCR beta cDNA molecule. Each sample yielded at least 2.5 million CDR3-containing paired-end reads. First-strand cDNA was synthesized from all RNA with the Mint cDNA synthesis kit, primed by a TRBC-specific oligonucleotide. Following uracil-DNA glycosylase treatment, all cDNA underwent a first 18-cycle PCR with the universal primers M1SS and BC2_uni_R. In the source study's methods: Each sample was normalized by randomly selecting 1 million high-quality reads, each carrying a distinct molecular identifier. Instead of being binned into consensus sequences, reads with shared molecular identifiers were discarded. CDR3 identification, clonotype clustering and error correction used MiTCR with a Q25 quality threshold and the strictest error-elimination algorithm. A nonparametric unseen species model with Euler transformation was used to estimate lower-bound total TCR beta diversity. Clones were called with MiXCR by TCRdb after fastp trimmed the public reads at Q25, and only in-frame beta chains were retained. Identical CDR3 proteins give one entry, which carries the most common genes and DNA. For this entry, the V and J calls and clone size follow TCRdb and not the study's own pipeline. The sample data list about a million distinct CDR3 sequences, and roughly 43% of these were observed just once. The ten largest clones take up 13% of the sample.

A word on this clonotype: No antigen is known for it. Base qualities are not provided; no much larger clone lies one nucleotide away.

The donors were a few dozen Caucasian individuals from Russia, aged roughly 6 to 100 years, who were systemically healthy. Roughly 9.5 milliliters of peripheral blood were drawn from each donor into EDTA-treated Vacutainer tubes. Ficoll-Paque density-gradient centrifugation was used to isolate PBMCs, with at least 6.5 million obtained per sample. Trizol reagent was used to extract total RNA from PBMCs, with at least 6 micrograms per sample. For every donor, an aliquot of PBMCs went through flow cytometry to measure the percentages of naive CD45RAhigh/CD27high T cells. The source is a man aged 25-40 years in good health. Sequencing was performed on blood. This receptor chain uses TRBV4-3 and TRBJ2-3, and 7 junction bases match TRBD2. DNA sequence: TGCGCCAGCAGCCGCCTAGCGGAGAGCACAGATACGCAGTATTTT. It translates to CASSRLAESTDTQYF.